The next 9 T cell receptor beta chains were all read from a single sample in a study of blood T cell repertoires in COVID-19. The repertoire was sequenced with immunoSEQ multiplex PCR; TCRdb's copy has only in-frame clones and lacks some. The data show 390,000 or so clones, roughly 89% seen once. Sequences were obtained from peripheral blood. Receptors were obtained from a woman younger than 45 with active or convalescent COVID-19.

This chain links TRBV5-1 with TRBJ2-3; 8 bases align to TRBD2. V lost 8 bases, J lost 3 bases, and 14 bases stayed unmatched. Looked up from germline, CDR1 is SGHRS and CDR2 is YFSETQ. This CDR3 comprises 16 residues. CDR3 protein: CASGQRGSRVTDTQYF. In DNA, the CDR3 is TGCGCCAGTGGCCAGCGGGGGTCCCGGGTGACAGATACGCAGTATTTT.

This chain joins TRBV10-1 and TRBJ2-1; 8 bases agree with TRBD2. Losses at the gene ends were 10 bases for V and 8 bases for J; bases not matched to a gene: 16. The CDR3 is 15 amino acids. Germline V lookup: CDR1 WNHNN, CDR2 SYGVQD (reference sequence). CDR3 protein: CATPPGTSAFYEQFF. The CDR3 DNA sequence: TGCGCCACCCCACCCGGGACTAGTGCGTTCTATGAGCAGTTCTTC.

This clone showed up just a few times. The CDR3 sequence is CASSPESGGSTEAFF. CDR3 coding DNA: TGTGCCAGCTCCCCTGAGTCGGGAGGTAGCACTGAAGCTTTCTTT. J is TRBJ1-1 and V is TRBV18; D remains ambiguous. Germline V CDR1 and CDR2: KGHSH, LQKENI. The length of the CDR3 is 15 residues. V lost 6 bases, J lost 4 bases, and 18 bases lay in between.

V gene TRBV2 combines with J gene TRBJ2-7; possible D gene TRBD1, 6 bases. There are 16 residues in the CDR3. V lost 6 bases, J lost 7 bases, and 25 bases lay in between. Germline V CDR1 and CDR2: SNHLY, FYNNEI. The CDR3 sequence is CASRGMGMGAEKEQYF. The CDR3 nucleotides read TGTGCCAGCAGAGGGATGGGGATGGGGGCTGAGAAGGAGCAGTACTTC.

The J gene is TRBJ1-4, the V gene TRBV19; D might be TRBD1 (5 bases). CDR1 is LNHDA and CDR2 is SQIVND in the germline V gene (reference sequence). Deletions cut 7 bases from V and 7 bases from J, with 10 bases between. The CDR3 is 12 residues long. DNA for the CDR3: TGTGCCAGTACATTGGGGGGTGAAAAACTGTTTTTT. Its protein is CASTLGGEKLFF.

This rearrangement joins TRBV10-3 to TRBJ2-7, with TRBD1 matching over 8 bases. The CDR3 covers 14 residues. Germline CDR1 is ENHRY and CDR2 is SYGVKD. The J segment lost 2 bases and the V segment lost 5 bases, leaving 5 bases of the junction unmatched. Here the CDR3 DNA reads TGTGCCATCAGTAAGACAGGGGCAACCTACGAGCAGTACTTC. It translates to CAISKTGATYEQYF.

The chain uses TRBV4-1 and TRBJ1-1; D may be TRBD1 (6 bases). The CDR3 totals 15 residues. Germline V lookup: CDR1 MGHRA, CDR2 YSYEKL. Trimming took 2 bases from V and 8 from J, leaving 18 bases between them. The CDR3 reads CASSQPQGNKPEAFF. The CDR3 nucleotides read TGCGCCAGCAGCCAACCACAGGGTAATAAACCAGAAGCTTTCTTT.

The rearrangement links TRBV5-1 to TRBJ2-3, with 8 bases aligning to TRBD2. The junction had 7 bases not matched to a gene; V was cut back by 4 bases and J by 6 bases. The CDR3 covers 14 residues. The germline CDR1 and CDR2 sequences are SGHRS and YFSETQ. DNA of the CDR3: TGCGCCAGCAGCCCAAACGGGGGGGAGGATACGCAGTATTTT. Its translation: CASSPNGGEDTQYF.

The CDR3 region is CASSLRTVHGYTF. In nucleotides, the CDR3 is TGTGCCAGCAGCTTGAGGACAGTCCATGGCTACACCTTC. The J gene is TRBJ1-2, the V gene TRBV5-4, with a weak D call TRBD1 (6 bases). Germline assignment: CDR1 SGHNT and CDR2 YYREEE (reference sequence). With 1 base removed from V and 6 bases from J, the gap between germline ends came to 10 bases. The CDR3 covers 13 residues.